What follows is one TCR beta chain and its context. Antigen unknown. Using a J-beta primer mix together with a sample-barcoded 5' primer, a second PCR was run for about 7 to 12 cycles. A single record per CDR3 protein comes from TCRdb applying MiXCR to the 5' RACE reads. The profile shows about 760,000 distinct CDR3 sequences, 56% of them singletons. Every donor gave roughly 9.2 milliliters of peripheral blood. There were at least 5.5 micrograms of total RNA extracted from every sample. The sample comes from a study of blood T cells in healthy people across ages. The CDR3 is 16 residues long. The germline CDR1 and CDR2 sequences are SGDLS and YYNGEE. The V end lost 0 bases, the J end lost 4 bases, and 14 bases lay between the germline ends. Overall study results and limits: Possibly, changes in expanded clonotypes were confounded because donor CMV status was unknown.

This chain joins TRBV9 and TRBJ2-4, with D possibly being TRBD1 (6 bases). The TCR sequence derives from a man between 40 and 49 years old in good health. Sequenced sample: blood. CDR3 protein: CASSVGQGQLKNIQYF. The CDR3 coding sequence is TGTGCCAGCAGCGTAGGCCAGGGACAACTGAAAAACATTCAGTACTTC. The whole variable domain, filled in from reference TRBV9 and TRBJ2-4, reads DSGVTQTPKHLITATGQRVTLRCSPRSGDLSVYWYQQSLDQGLQFLIQYYNGEERAKGNILERFSAQQFPDLHSELNLSSLELGDSALYFCASSVGQGQLKNIQYFGAGTRLSVL.